This T cell receptor beta chain was identified during a study of identical twins. The study, taken as a whole, reports: Cord blood beta clonotypes that were abundant carried fewer insertions, and memory repertoires showed no such trend.

V lost 7 bases, J lost 9 bases, and 13 bases stayed unmatched. CDR3 length: 15 amino acids. Germline assignment: CDR1 SNHLY and CDR2 FYNNEI. Points on this clonotype: The antigen is unknown.

TCRdb re-called the 5' RACE reads with MiXCR, one entry per CDR3 protein. The sample holds 500,000 to 600,000 distinct CDR3 sequences, 22% seen once. These data were also reused for a study on T cells expressing NK-cell markers. That publication notes: Researchers got TCR beta repertoires out of sorted CD3+CD56+NKG2C+, CD3+CD56+NKG2C- and CD3+CD56-NKG2C+ T cells. Dominance of the CD3+CD56-NKG2C+ fraction by these clonotypes also held in four donors. Expanded NKG2C+ T cell clones had unclear HCMV specificity.

The V call is TRBV2, the J call TRBJ2-3; 10 bases are a match to TRBD2. The sample taken for sequencing was CD4+ T cells sorted from blood. The receptor was derived from a woman aged 18 to 35 in good health. The CDR3 nucleotides read TGTGCCAGCAAAGAAGGTCTAGCGGGAGACGGAACGCAGTATTTT. This encodes CASKEGLAGDGTQYF.